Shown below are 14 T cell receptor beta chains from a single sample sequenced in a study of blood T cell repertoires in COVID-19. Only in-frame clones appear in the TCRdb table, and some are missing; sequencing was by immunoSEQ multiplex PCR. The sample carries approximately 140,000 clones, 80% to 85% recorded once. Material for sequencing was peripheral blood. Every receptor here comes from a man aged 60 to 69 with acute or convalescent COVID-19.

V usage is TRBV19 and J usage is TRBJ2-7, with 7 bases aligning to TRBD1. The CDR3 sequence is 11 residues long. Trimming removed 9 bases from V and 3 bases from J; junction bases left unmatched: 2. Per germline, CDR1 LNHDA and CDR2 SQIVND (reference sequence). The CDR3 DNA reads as TGTGCCAGGGACAGGAACTACGAGCAGTACTTC. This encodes CARDRNYEQYF.

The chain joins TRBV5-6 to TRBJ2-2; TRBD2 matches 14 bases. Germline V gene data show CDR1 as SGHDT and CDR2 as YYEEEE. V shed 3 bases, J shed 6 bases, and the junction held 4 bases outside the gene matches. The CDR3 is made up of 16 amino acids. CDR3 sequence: CASSSGTSGSAGELFF. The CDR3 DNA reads TGTGCCAGCAGCTCTGGGACTAGCGGGAGCGCCGGGGAGCTGTTTTTT.

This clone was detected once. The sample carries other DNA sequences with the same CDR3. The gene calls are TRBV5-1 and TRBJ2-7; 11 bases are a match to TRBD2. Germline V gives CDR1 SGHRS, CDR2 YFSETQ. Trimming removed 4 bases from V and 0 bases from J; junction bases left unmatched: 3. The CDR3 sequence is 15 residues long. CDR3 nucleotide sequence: TGCGCCAGCAGCCCAGGACTAGCGGGCTCCTACGAGCAGTACTTC. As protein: CASSPGLAGSYEQYF.

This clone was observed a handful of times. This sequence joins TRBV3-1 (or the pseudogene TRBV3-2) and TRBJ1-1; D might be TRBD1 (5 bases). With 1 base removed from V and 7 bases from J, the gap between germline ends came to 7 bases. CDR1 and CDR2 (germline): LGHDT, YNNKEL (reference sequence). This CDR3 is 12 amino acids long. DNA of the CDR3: TGTGCCAGCAGCCAAGCCCAGGGTGAAGCTTTCTTT. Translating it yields CASSQAQGEAFF.

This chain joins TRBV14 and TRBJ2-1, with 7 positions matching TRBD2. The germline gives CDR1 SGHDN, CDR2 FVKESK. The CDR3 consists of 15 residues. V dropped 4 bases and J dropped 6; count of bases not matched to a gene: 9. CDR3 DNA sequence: TGTGCCAGCAGCCCTCCCATGGGGAGGGGCAATGAGCAGTTCTTC. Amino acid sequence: CASSPPMGRGNEQFF. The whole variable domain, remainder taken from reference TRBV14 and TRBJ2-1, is EAGVTQFPSHSVIEKGQTVTLRCDPISGHDNLYWYRRVMGKEIKFLLHFVKESKQDESGMPNNRFLAERTGGTYSTLKVQPAELEDSGVYFCASSPPMGRGNEQFFGPGTRLTVL.

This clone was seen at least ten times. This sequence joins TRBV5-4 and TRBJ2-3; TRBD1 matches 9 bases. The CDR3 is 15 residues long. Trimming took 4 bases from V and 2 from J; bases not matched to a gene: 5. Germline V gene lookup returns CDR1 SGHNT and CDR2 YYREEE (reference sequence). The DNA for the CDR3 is TGTGCCAGCAGCATGGACAGGGGATTCACAGATACGCAGTATTTT. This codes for CASSMDRGFTDTQYF.

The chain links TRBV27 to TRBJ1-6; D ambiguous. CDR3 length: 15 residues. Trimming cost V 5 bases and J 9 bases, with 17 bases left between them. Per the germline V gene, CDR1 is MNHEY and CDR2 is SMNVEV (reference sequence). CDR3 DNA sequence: TGTGCCAGCAGTCAACCGAGAGGGCGCAGTTCACCCCTCCACTTT. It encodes CASSQPRGRSSPLHF.

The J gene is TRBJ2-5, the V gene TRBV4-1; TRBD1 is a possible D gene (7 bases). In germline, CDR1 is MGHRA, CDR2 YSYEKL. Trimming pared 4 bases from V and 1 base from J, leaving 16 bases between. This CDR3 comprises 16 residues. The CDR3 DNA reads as TGCGCCAGCAGCCCCAGACAGGGACTCTTCCAAGAGACCCAGTACTTC. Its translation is CASSPRQGLFQETQYF.

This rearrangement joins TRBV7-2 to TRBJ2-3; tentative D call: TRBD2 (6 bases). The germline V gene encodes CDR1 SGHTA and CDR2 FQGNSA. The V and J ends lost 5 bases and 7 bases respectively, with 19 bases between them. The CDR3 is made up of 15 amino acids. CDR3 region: CASSLELAGTNTQYF. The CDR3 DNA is TGTGCCAGCAGCCTAGAACTAGCAGGGACCAATACGCAGTATTTT.

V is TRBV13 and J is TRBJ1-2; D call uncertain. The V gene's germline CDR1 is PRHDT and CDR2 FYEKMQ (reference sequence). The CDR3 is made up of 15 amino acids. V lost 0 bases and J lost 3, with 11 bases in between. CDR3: CASSLGLMRHYGYTF. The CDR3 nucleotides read TGTGCCAGCAGCTTAGGCCTAATGAGGCACTATGGCTACACCTTC.

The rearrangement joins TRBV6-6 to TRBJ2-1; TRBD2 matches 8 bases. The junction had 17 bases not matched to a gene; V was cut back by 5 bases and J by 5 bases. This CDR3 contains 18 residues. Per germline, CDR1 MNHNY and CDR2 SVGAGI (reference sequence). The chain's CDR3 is CASSRIPGTRREDNEQFF. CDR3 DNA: TGTGCCAGCAGTCGGATCCCCGGGACTAGAAGGGAGGACAATGAGCAGTTCTTC.

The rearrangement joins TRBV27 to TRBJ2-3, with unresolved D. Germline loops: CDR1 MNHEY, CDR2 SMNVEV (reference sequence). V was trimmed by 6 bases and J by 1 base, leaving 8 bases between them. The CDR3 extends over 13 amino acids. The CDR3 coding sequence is TGTGCCAGCAGGTTAATCGGCACAGATACGCAGTATTTT. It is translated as CASRLIGTDTQYF.

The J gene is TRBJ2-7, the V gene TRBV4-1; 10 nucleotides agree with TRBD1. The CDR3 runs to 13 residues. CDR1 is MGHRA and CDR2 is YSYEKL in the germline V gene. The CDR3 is CASMGQGSHEQYF. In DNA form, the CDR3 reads TGCGCTTCTATGGGACAGGGGTCCCACGAGCAGTACTTC.

The CDR3 DNA reads TGTGCCAGCAGCTCACGGGGGAGTAATGAAAAACTGTTTTTT. Translated, it gives CASSSRGSNEKLFF. The J gene is TRBJ1-4, the V gene TRBV7-8, with a possible D match to TRBD1 (5 bases). CDR3 length equals 14 residues. The V and J ends lost 4 bases and 4 bases respectively, with 10 bases between them. CDR1 SGHVS and CDR2 FQNEAQ come from the germline V gene.